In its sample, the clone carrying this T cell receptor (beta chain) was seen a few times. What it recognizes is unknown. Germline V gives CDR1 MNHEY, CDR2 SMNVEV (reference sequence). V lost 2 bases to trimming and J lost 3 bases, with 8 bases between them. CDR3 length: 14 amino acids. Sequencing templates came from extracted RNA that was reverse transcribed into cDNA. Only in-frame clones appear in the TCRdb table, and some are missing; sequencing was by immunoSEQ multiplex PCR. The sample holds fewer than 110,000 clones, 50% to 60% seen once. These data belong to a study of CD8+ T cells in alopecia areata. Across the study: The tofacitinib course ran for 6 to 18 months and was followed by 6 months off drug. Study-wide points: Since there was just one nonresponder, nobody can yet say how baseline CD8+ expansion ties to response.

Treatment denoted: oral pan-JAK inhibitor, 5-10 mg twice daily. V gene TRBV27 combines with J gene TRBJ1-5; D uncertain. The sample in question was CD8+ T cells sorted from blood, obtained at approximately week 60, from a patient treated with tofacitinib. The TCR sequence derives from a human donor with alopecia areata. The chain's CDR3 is CASSLLGLNQPQHF. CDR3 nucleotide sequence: TGTGCCAGCAGTTTACTAGGCCTCAATCAGCCCCAGCATTTT.